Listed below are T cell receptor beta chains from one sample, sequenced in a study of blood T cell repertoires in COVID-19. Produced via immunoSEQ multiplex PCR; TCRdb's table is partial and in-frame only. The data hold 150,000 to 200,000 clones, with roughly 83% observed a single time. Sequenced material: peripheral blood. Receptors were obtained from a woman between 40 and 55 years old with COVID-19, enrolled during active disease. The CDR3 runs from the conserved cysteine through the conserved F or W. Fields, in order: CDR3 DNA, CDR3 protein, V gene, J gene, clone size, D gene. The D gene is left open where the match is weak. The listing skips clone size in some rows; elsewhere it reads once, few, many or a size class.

CDR3nt: TGTGCCAGCAGCTTAGAATTACTTACGCAGTATTTT; CDR3aa: CASSLELLTQYF; v_gene: TRBV7-2; j_gene: TRBJ2-3; abundance: .; d_gene: .
CDR3nt: TGCAGCGTTCTTGGGGCAGGGAACTACGAGCAGTACTTC; CDR3aa: CSVLGAGNYEQYF; v_gene: TRBV29-1; j_gene: TRBJ2-7; abundance: .; d_gene: .
CDR3nt: TGTGCCAGCAGCCCAACCGGAGCTAGCGGGGTCTACGAGCAGTACTTC; CDR3aa: CASSPTGASGVYEQYF; v_gene: TRBV13; j_gene: TRBJ2-7; abundance: once; d_gene: TRBD2
CDR3nt: TGTGCCAGCAGCATGACGCTGACAGGGCGCTGGGGGTACGAGCAGTACTTC; CDR3aa: CASSMTLTGRWGYEQYF; v_gene: TRBV5-6; j_gene: TRBJ2-7; abundance: .; d_gene: TRBD1
CDR3nt: TGTGCCAGCAGCTCCTTTCCGGGAGGTACCTACGAGCAGTACTTC; CDR3aa: CASSSFPGGTYEQYF; v_gene: TRBV7-8; j_gene: TRBJ2-7; abundance: .; d_gene: TRBD2
CDR3nt: TGTGCCTGGAGTCCGGGGTCAGGAAACACCATATATTTT; CDR3aa: CAWSPGSGNTIYF; v_gene: TRBV30; j_gene: TRBJ1-3; abundance: once; d_gene: .
CDR3nt: TGTGCCAGCAGTTACTCGACTCAAACCTACGAGCAGTACTTC; CDR3aa: CASSYSTQTYEQYF; v_gene: TRBV6-5; j_gene: TRBJ2-7; abundance: .; d_gene: .
CDR3nt: TGTGCCAGCAGCCCACAGGGATATGGCTACACCTTC; CDR3aa: CASSPQGYGYTF; v_gene: TRBV6-5; j_gene: TRBJ1-2; abundance: .; d_gene: .
CDR3nt: TGCGCCAGCAGCTTGCCCGGGACAGGGGGCAGCGGTGAAGCTTTCTTT; CDR3aa: CASSLPGTGGSGEAFF; v_gene: TRBV5-1; j_gene: TRBJ1-1; abundance: once; d_gene: TRBD1
CDR3nt: TGTGCCACTGGGGACAGTTATAATGAAAAACTGTTTTTT; CDR3aa: CATGDSYNEKLFF; v_gene: TRBV7-9; j_gene: TRBJ1-4; abundance: few; d_gene: TRBD1
CDR3nt: TGCGCCAGCAGCGGAGGACAGGCAGGAGGCTACACCTTC; CDR3aa: CASSGGQAGGYTF; v_gene: TRBV5-1; j_gene: TRBJ1-2; abundance: .; d_gene: TRBD1
CDR3nt: TGTGCCAGCGGAGAACCGTACCAAGAGACCCAGTACTTC; CDR3aa: CASGEPYQETQYF; v_gene: TRBV6-5; j_gene: TRBJ2-5; abundance: .; d_gene: .
CDR3nt: TGTGCCAGCAGCCCTGGGGACACAGCTAACTATGGCTACACCTTC; CDR3aa: CASSPGDTANYGYTF; v_gene: TRBV13; j_gene: TRBJ1-2; abundance: .; d_gene: .
CDR3nt: TGTGCCAGCAGCTTTACCCCTGGACAGGGCACTGAAGCTTTCTTT; CDR3aa: CASSFTPGQGTEAFF; v_gene: TRBV5-6; j_gene: TRBJ1-1; abundance: .; d_gene: TRBD1
CDR3nt: TGTGCCAGCAGTCTGATACTAGCGGCCCAAGAGACCCAGTACTTC; CDR3aa: CASSLILAAQETQYF; v_gene: TRBV27; j_gene: TRBJ2-5; abundance: .; d_gene: TRBD2